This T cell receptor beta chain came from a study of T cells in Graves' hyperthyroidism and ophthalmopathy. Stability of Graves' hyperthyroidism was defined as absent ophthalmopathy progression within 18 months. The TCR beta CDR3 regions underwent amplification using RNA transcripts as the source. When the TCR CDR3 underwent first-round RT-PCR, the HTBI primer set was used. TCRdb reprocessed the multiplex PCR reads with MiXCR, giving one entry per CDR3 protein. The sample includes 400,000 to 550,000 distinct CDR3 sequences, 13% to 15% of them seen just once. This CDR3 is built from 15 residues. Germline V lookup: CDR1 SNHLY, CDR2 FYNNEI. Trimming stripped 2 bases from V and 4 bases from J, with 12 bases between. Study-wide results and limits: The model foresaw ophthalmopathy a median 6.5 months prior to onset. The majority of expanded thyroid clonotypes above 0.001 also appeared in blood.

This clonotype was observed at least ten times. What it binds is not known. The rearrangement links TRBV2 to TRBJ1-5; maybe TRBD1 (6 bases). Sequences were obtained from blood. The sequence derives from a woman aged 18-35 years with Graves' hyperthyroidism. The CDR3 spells CASSELWGANQPQHF. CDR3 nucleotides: TGTGCCAGCAGTGAACTTTGGGGGGCGAATCAGCCCCAGCATTTT.